The present entry profiles one TCR beta chain with its context. The V and J ends lost 7 bases and 4 bases, in that order; junction bases with no gene match: 8. The CDR3 runs 15 residues. In germline, CDR1 is LNHDA, CDR2 SQIVND (reference sequence). This specimen belongs to a study of T cells after yellow fever vaccination. TCRdb redid the calling of the 5' RACE reads with MiXCR, one entry per CDR3 protein. This sample has hundreds of thousands of distinct CDR3 sequences, with roughly 14% found just once. This chain joins TRBV19 and TRBJ1-5, with 9 bases that match TRBD1. This material consisted of PBMCs, taken on the day of the yellow fever booster vaccination. This receptor was taken from a man aged 30 to 39 who received the YFV17D yellow fever vaccine. As DNA, the CDR3 is TGTGCCAGTACCCACAGGGGGCTAGGTAATCAGCCCCAGCATTTT. Translated, it gives CASTHRGLGNQPQHF.